The T cell receptor beta chain under discussion was sequenced for a study of blood T cell repertoires in COVID-19. This CDR3 contains 14 residues. CDR1 and CDR2 from the germline V gene are SGHRS and YFSETQ. Trimming at V came to 1 base and at J to 4 bases, leaving 4 bases not matched to a gene. Participants were placed into cohorts based on the clinical history they reported. The method was immunoSEQ multiplex PCR; TCRdb's version includes in-frame clones alone and lacks a portion of them. Of 260,000 or so clones in the sample, approximately 88% were seen once. This TCR was recovered from a woman under 40 with acute COVID-19. The chain couples TRBV5-1 to TRBJ1-2; 7 nucleotides align to TRBD1. Source material: PBMCs or T cells enriched from blood (not recorded which). In nucleotides, the CDR3 is TGCGCCAGCAGCTTGCAGGGGGTCGTCTATGGCTACACCTTC. As protein: CASSLQGVVYGYTF.